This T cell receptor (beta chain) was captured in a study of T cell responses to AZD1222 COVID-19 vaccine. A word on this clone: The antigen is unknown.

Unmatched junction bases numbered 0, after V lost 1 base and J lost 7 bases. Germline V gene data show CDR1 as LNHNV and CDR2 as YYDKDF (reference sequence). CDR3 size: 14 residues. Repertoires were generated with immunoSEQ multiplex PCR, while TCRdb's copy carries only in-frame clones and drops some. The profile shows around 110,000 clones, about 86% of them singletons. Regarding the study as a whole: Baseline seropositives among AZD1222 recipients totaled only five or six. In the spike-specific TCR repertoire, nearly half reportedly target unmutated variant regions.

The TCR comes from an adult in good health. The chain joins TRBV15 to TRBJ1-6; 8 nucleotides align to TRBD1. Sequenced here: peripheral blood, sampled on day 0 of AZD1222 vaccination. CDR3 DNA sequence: TGTGCCACCAGCAGAGGACAGGGGAATTCACCCCTCCACTTT. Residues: CATSRGQGNSPLHF.